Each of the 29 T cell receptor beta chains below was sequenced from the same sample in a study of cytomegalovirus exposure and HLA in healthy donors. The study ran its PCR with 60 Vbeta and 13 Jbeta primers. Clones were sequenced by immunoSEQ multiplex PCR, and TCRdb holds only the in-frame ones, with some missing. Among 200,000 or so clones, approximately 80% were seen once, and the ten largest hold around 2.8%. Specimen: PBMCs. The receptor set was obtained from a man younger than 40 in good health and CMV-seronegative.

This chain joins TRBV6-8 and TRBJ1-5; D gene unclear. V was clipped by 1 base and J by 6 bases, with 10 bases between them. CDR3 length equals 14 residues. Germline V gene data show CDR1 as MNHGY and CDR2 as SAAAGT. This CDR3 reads CASSYLDTTQPQHF. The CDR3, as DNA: TGTGCCAGCAGTTACTTAGACACGACTCAGCCCCAGCATTTT.

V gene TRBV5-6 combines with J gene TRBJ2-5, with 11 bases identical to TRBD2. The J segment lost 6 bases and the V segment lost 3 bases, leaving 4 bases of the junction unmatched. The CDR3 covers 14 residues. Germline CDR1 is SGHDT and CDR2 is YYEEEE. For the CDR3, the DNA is TGTGCCAGCAGCTCCGGGACTAGCGGACAGACCCAGTACTTC. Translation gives CASSSGTSGQTQYF.

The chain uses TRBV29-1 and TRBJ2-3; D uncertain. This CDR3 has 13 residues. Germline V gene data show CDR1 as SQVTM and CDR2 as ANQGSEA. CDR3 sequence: CSVDPTGTDTQYF. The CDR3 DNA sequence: TGCAGTGTCGACCCGACTGGTACAGATACGCAGTATTTT.

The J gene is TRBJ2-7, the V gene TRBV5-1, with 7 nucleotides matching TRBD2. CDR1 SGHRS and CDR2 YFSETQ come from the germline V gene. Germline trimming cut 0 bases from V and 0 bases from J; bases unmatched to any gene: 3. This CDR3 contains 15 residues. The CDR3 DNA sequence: TGCGCCAGCAGCTTGGCAAGCGGGGACTCCTACGAGCAGTACTTC. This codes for CASSLASGDSYEQYF.

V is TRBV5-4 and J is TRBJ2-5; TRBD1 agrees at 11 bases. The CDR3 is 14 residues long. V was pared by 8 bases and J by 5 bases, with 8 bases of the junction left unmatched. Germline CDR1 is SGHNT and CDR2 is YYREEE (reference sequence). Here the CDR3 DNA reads TGTGCCAGTAGTGGACAGGGGGCTTGGGAGACCCAGTACTTC. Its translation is CASSGQGAWETQYF.

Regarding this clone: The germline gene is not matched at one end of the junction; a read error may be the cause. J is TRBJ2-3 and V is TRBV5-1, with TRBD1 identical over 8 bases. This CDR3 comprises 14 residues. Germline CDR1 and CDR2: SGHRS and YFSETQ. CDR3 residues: CASTLTGVTDTQYF. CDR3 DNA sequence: TGCGCCAGCACCTTGACAGGGGTGACAGATACGCAGTATTTT.

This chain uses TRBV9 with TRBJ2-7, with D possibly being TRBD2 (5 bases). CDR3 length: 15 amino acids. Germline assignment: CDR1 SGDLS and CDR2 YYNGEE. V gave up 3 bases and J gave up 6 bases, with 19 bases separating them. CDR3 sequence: CASSGPNKRRGEQYF. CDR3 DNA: TGTGCCAGCAGCGGGCCCAATAAGCGGCGAGGCGAGCAGTACTTC.

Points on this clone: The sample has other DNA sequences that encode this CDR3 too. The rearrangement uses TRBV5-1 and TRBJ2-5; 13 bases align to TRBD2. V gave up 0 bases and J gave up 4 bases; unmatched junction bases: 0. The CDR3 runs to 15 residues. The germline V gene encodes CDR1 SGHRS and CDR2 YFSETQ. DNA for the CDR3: TGCGCCAGCAGCTTGGGACTAGCGGGGGGAGAGACCCAGTACTTC. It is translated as CASSLGLAGGETQYF. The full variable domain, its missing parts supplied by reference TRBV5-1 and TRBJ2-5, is KAGVTQTPRYLIKTRGQQVTLSCSPISGHRSVSWYQQTPGQGLQFLFEYFSETQRNKGNFPGRFSGRQFSNSRSEMNVSTLELGDSALYLCASSLGLAGGETQYFGPGTRLLVL.

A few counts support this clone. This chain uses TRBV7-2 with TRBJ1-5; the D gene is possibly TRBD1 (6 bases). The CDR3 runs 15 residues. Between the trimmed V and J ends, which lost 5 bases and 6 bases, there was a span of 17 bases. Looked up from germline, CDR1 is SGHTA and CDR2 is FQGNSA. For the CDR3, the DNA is TGTGCCAGCAGCACAACAGGGTTAGCGAGTCAGCCCCAGCATTTT. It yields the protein CASSTTGLASQPQHF.

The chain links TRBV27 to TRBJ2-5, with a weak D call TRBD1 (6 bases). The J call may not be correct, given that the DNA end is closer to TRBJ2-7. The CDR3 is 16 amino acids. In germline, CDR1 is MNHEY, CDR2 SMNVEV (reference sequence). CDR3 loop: CASSLHRETDSYEQYF. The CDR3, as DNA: TGTGCCAGCAGCCTCCACAGGGAAACAGATTCCTACGAGCAGTACTTC.

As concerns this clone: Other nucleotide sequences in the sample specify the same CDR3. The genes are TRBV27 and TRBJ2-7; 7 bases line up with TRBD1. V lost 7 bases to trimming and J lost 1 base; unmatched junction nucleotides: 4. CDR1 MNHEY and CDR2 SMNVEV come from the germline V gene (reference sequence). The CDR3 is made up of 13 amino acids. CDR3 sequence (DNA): TGTGCCAGCACGTCGACAGGGTCCTACGAGCAGTACTTC. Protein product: CASTSTGSYEQYF.

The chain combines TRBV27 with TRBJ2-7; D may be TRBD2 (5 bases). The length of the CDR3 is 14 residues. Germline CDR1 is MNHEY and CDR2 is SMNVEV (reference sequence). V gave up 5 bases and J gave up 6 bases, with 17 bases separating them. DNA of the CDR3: TGTGCCAGCAGTCCGGCCGGCGGAGCGGTCGAGCAGTACTTC. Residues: CASSPAGGAVEQYF.

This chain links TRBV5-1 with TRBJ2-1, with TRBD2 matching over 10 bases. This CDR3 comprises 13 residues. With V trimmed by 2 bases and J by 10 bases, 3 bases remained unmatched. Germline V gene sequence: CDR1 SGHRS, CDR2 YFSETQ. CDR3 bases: TGCGCCAGCAGCTTAACTAGCGGGGTGGAGCAGTTCTTC. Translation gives CASSLTSGVEQFF.

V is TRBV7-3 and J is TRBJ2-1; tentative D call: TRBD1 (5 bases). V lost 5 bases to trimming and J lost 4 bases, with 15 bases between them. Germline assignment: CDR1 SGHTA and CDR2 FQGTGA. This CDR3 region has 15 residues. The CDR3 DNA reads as TGTGCCAGCAGCCCACTTGGGGCCGGATACAATGAGCAGTTCTTC. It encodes CASSPLGAGYNEQFF.

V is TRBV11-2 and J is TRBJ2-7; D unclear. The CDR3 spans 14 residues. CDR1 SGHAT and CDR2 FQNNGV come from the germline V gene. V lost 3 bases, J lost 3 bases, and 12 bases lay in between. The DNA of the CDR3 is TGTGCCAGCAGCTTGAACGTCGGAGACTACGAGCAGTACTTC. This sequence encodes CASSLNVGDYEQYF.

The CDR3 here is CASSFSEPHYYEQYF. The CDR3 DNA sequence: TGTGCCAGCAGCTTTTCGGAACCCCACTACTACGAGCAGTACTTC. The chain uses TRBV5-6 and TRBJ2-7; D gene unclear. Trimming took 2 bases from V and 3 from J, leaving 15 bases between them. This CDR3 has 15 residues. Germline lookup yields CDR1 SGHDT and CDR2 YYEEEE.

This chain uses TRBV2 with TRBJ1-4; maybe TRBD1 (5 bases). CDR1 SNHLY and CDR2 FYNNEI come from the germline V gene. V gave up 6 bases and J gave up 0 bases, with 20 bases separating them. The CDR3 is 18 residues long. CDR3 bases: TGTGCCAGCAGGGCCACGGGGGGACTAGCGGCAACTAATGAAAAACTGTTTTTT. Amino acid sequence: CASRATGGLAATNEKLFF.

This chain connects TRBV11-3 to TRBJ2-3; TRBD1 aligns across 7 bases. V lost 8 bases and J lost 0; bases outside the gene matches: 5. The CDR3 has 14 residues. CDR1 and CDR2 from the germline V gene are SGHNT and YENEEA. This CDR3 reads CASATDRSTDTQYF. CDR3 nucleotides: TGTGCCAGCGCCACGGACAGGAGCACAGATACGCAGTATTTT.

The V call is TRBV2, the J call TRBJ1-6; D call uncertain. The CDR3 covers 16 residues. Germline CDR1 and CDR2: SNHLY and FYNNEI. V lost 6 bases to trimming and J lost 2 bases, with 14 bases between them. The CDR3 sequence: CASRGLIGTYNSPLHF. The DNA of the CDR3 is TGTGCCAGCAGGGGCTTGATCGGGACCTATAATTCACCCCTCCACTTT.

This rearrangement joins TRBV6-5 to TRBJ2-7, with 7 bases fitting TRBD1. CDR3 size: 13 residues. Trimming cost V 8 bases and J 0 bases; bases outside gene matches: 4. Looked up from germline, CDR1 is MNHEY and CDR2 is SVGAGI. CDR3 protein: CASLGDSSYEQYF. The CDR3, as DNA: TGTGCCAGCCTGGGGGACAGCTCCTACGAGCAGTACTTC.

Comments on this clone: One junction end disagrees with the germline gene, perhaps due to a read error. For the CDR3, the DNA is TGTTCCAGCAGCTTAGCAGTAGGGGACAGGGCCAACACCGGGGAGCTGTTTTTT. Encoded protein: CSSSLAVGDRANTGELFF. The V gene is TRBV7-9, the J gene TRBJ2-2, with 9 bases that match TRBD1. Per germline, CDR1 SEHNR and CDR2 FQNEAQ (reference sequence). The CDR3 has 18 residues.

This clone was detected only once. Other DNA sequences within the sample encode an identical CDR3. The CDR3 region is CASSLGATEAFF. CDR3 coding DNA: TGTGCCAGCAGCTTGGGGGCCACTGAAGCTTTCTTT. This chain joins TRBV5-4 and TRBJ1-1; D not certain. Germline V gives CDR1 SGHNT, CDR2 YYREEE (reference sequence). Trimming cost V 0 bases and J 4 bases, with 4 bases left between them. CDR3 size: 12 residues.

The CDR3 DNA sequence: TGTGCCAGCAAAGCGGGGGCAGGCTATGGCTACACCTTC. It translates to CASKAGAGYGYTF. This sequence joins TRBV27 and TRBJ1-2; a weak D match, TRBD1 (6 bases). Germline-derived CDR1 and CDR2 are MNHEY and SMNVEV (reference sequence). The ends were cut back, 7 bases at V and 4 bases at J, with 13 bases in the middle. There are 13 residues in the CDR3.

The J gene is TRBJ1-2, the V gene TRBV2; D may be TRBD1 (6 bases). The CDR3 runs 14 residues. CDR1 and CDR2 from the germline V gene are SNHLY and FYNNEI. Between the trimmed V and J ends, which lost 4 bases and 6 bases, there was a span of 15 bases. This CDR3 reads CASSASESGDGYTF. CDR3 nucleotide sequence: TGTGCCAGCAGTGCCTCTGAATCAGGGGATGGCTACACCTTC.

CDR3: CASSWANSPLHF. In nucleotides, the CDR3 is TGTGCCAGCAGCTGGGCGAATTCACCCCTCCACTTT. The rearrangement uses TRBV6-6 and TRBJ1-6; D remains unclear. The V gene lost 6 bases and the J gene lost 7 bases, with 7 bases spanning the gap. The CDR3 is 12 amino acids. Germline values: CDR1 MNHNY, CDR2 SVGAGI (reference sequence).

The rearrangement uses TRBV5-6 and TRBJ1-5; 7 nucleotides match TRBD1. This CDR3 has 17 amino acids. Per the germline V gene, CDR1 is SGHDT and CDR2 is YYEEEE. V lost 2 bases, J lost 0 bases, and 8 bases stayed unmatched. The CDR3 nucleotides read TGTGCCAGCAGCTTTAACAGGGGAATGGGTAGCAATCAGCCCCAGCATTTT. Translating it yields CASSFNRGMGSNQPQHF.

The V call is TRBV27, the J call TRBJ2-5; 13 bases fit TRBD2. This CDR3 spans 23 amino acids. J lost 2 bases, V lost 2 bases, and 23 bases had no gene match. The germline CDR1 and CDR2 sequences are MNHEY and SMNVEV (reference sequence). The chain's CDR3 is CASSLRRTSGGAGRRDWQETQYF. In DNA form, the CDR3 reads TGTGCCAGCAGTTTACGGCGTACTAGCGGGGGGGCTGGCAGGAGAGATTGGCAAGAGACCCAGTACTTC.

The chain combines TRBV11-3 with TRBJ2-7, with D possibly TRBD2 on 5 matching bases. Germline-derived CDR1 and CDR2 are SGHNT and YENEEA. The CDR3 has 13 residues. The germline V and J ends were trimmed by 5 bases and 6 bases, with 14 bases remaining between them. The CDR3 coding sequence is TGTGCCAGCAGCGTCCGGTTAGGAGGCGAGCAGTACTTC. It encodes CASSVRLGGEQYF.

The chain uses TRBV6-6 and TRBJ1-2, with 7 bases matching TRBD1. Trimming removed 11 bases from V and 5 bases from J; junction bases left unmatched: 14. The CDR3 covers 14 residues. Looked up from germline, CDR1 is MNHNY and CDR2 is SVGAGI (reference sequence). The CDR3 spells CAGAGGDSPYGYTF. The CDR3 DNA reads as TGTGCCGGCGCGGGCGGGGACAGCCCTTATGGCTACACCTTC.